This T cell receptor (beta chain) derives from a study of Graves' ophthalmopathy and Graves' hyperthyroidism. As for this clonotype: Antigen unknown.

Germline V lookup: CDR1 MNHNS, CDR2 SASEGT. Trimming removed 6 bases from V and 3 bases from J, with 14 bases in between. CDR3 length equals 15 residues. Other autoimmune diseases, uncontrolled infections, pregnancy or lactation excluded patients from enrollment. Amplification targeted the TCR beta CDR3 regions, with RNA transcripts as the source material. HTBI-primed RT-PCR formed the first round, and a multiplex PCR formed the second. TCRdb recomputed calls from the multiplex PCR reads with MiXCR, one row per CDR3 protein. This table has almost 750,000 distinct CDR3 sequences, around 40% appearing once. Overall study results and limits: Ophthalmopathy progression was predicted with 70.59% sensitivity and roughly 72% specificity. In separating ophthalmopathy from stable hyperthyroidism, a 13-signature model achieved 87.88% sensitivity and around 80% specificity.

The sequence came from an adult man with Graves' ophthalmopathy. Sequences were obtained from peripheral blood. V is TRBV6-1 and J is TRBJ2-2, with D perhaps TRBD1 (6 bases). For the CDR3, the DNA is TGTGCCAGCAGGAAGGACAGCCTATACACCGGGGAGCTGTTTTTT. It is translated as CASRKDSLYTGELFF.